A single sample is the source of the 20 T cell receptor beta chains below, sequenced in a study of T-cell reconstitution after alpha-beta-depleted transplantation in children. TCRbeta library construction was performed incorporating unique molecular identifiers. Each CDR3 protein is one row after TCRdb ran MiXCR on the PCR reads. The sample has roughly 500,000 distinct CDR3 sequences, roughly 18% seen once. The starting material was PBMCs from the stem cell graft donor, obtained from the stem cell graft. The receptors derive from a human donor who donated a stem cell graft to a child with acute lymphoblastic leukemia.

The J gene is TRBJ2-5, the V gene TRBV12-3 or TRBV12-4; D assignment may be TRBD1 or TRBD2 (7 bases each). The CDR3 is made up of 19 amino acids. V gave up 0 bases and J gave up 3 bases, with 23 bases separating them. CDR3 DNA sequence: TGTGCCAGCAGTTTAGCGCTAAGGGGGCTAGCGGCAGAAAAAGAGACCCAGTACTTC. It translates to CASSLALRGLAAEKETQYF.

Written as DNA, the CDR3 is TGCGCCAGCAGCTGGGCTGCGAACACCGGGGAGCTGTTTTTT. Translation: CASSWAANTGELFF. The V and J genes are TRBV5-1 and TRBJ2-2; D is ambiguous. The length of the CDR3 is 14 residues. Trimming left V 3 bases short and J 0 bases short, with 6 bases between. In germline, CDR1 is SGHRS, CDR2 YFSETQ.

There are a few counts of this clonotype. The chain links TRBV6-9 to TRBJ1-1; D is uncertain. Trimming left V 2 bases short and J 4 bases short, with 20 bases between. The germline gives CDR1 MNHGY, CDR2 SVAAGI. The CDR3 has 17 amino acids. CDR3 in DNA: TGTGCCAGCAGTTATCTTATTTGCGGTGGCACTTCCACTGAAGCTTTCTTT. It translates to CASSYLICGGTSTEAFF.

In DNA form, the CDR3 reads TGCGCCAGCAGCCAAGATCTCGGTGTTGTTACCGTCTACGAGCAGTACTTC. Amino acids: CASSQDLGVVTVYEQYF. The chain joins TRBV4-1 to TRBJ2-7; no reliable D call. The germline V gene has CDR1 MGHRA and CDR2 YSYEKL. The V gene lost 0 bases and the J gene lost 3 bases, with 18 bases spanning the gap. This CDR3 region has 17 residues.

There are a few counts of this clonotype. This sequence joins TRBV20-1 and TRBJ1-2, with TRBD1 matching 7 bases. V lost 6 bases and J lost 5; bases outside the gene matches: 9. Germline V gene lookup returns CDR1 DFQATT and CDR2 SNEGSKA (reference sequence). The length of the CDR3 is 13 residues. The CDR3 sequence is CSAGTARMYGYTF. The CDR3 nucleotides read TGCAGTGCCGGGACAGCTAGAATGTATGGCTACACCTTC.

The chain has TRBV4-1 and TRBJ1-6, with TRBD1 as a possible D gene (5 bases). Germline assignment: CDR1 MGHRA and CDR2 YSYEKL. CDR3 length: 15 residues. Trimming stripped 0 bases from V and 6 bases from J, with 9 bases between. CDR3 sequence (DNA): TGCGCCAGCAGCCAAGAAGTGGGGGGTAATTCACCCCTCCACTTT. Translated: CASSQEVGGNSPLHF.

This chain links TRBV29-1 with TRBJ2-2; possible D gene TRBD2, 6 bases. V lost 1 base to trimming and J lost 4 bases, with 10 bases between them. The germline V gene has CDR1 SQVTM and CDR2 ANQGSEA. This CDR3 spans 14 amino acids. The CDR3 spells CSVEGRRGTGELFF. The CDR3 region has the DNA TGCAGCGTTGAAGGGCGGAGGGGCACCGGGGAGCTGTTTTTT.

This clonotype was picked up a small number of times. The chain joins TRBV7-3 to TRBJ2-1; TRBD2 matches 9 bases. This CDR3 contains 19 residues. From germline, CDR1 is SGHTA and CDR2 FQGTGA. With 2 bases clipped from V and 5 bases from J, the junction kept 16 bases outside the gene matches. The CDR3 protein is CASSLFSMWSSGDNNEQFF. The CDR3 DNA is TGTGCCAGCAGCTTATTTTCTATGTGGTCTAGCGGGGATAACAATGAGCAGTTCTTC. Together with reference TRBV7-3 and TRBJ2-1, the CDR3 gives the full variable domain: GAGVSQTPSNKVTEKGKYVELRCDPISGHTALYWYRQSLGQGPEFLIYFQGTGAADDSGLPNDRFFAVRPEGSVSTLKIQRTERGDSAVYLCASSLFSMWSSGDNNEQFFGPGTRLTVL.

This clonotype appeared a few times. J is TRBJ2-1 and V is TRBV20-1; 7 bases map to TRBD2. From germline, CDR1 is DFQATT and CDR2 SNEGSKA (reference sequence). The CDR3 runs 13 residues. Trimming removed 8 bases from V and 9 bases from J; junction bases left unmatched: 13. The CDR3 nucleotides are TGCAGTCCTACTATATCCTCGGGGGGTGAGCAGTTCTTC. Amino acids: CSPTISSGGEQFF.

This chain connects TRBV27 to TRBJ1-5; no definite D call. V was pared by 0 bases and J by 6 bases, with 6 bases between. Germline assignment: CDR1 MNHEY and CDR2 SMNVEV (reference sequence). The CDR3 extends over 13 amino acids. In nucleotides, the CDR3 is TGTGCCAGCAGTTTATCGGTTGGTCAGCCCCAGCATTTT. Translating it yields CASSLSVGQPQHF.

This chain links TRBV6-1 with TRBJ1-3, with D hard to call. Trimming removed 5 bases from V and 2 bases from J, with 13 bases in between. This CDR3 has 15 amino acids. The germline gives CDR1 MNHNS, CDR2 SASEGT. The CDR3 sequence: CASSPFSWAGNTIYF. CDR3 in DNA: TGTGCCAGCAGTCCGTTTTCGTGGGCTGGAAACACCATATATTTT.

This clonotype has a handful of counts. This chain links TRBV4-1 with TRBJ1-2; 12 bases fit TRBD1. The CDR3 sequence is 15 residues long. The J segment lost 5 bases and the V segment lost 4 bases, leaving 5 bases of the junction unmatched. Germline CDR1 is MGHRA and CDR2 is YSYEKL. CDR3 residues: CASSLGQGARYGYTF. As DNA, the CDR3 is TGCGCCAGCAGCCTGGGACAGGGGGCGCGGTATGGCTACACCTTC.

The chain has TRBV7-9 and TRBJ2-1; 15 nucleotides agree with TRBD2. Germline V gene sequence: CDR1 SEHNR, CDR2 FQNEAQ (reference sequence). The length of the CDR3 is 15 residues. J was trimmed by 8 bases and V by 5 bases; bases with no gene match: 4. CDR3 residues: CASSHGTSGRYEQFF. The CDR3 DNA sequence: TGTGCCAGCAGCCACGGGACTAGCGGGAGGTATGAGCAGTTCTTC.

This chain uses TRBV20-1 with TRBJ2-7; the match to TRBD1 covers 8 bases. This CDR3 contains 14 residues. V trimming: 1 base; J trimming: 2 bases; junction bases outside the gene matches: 4. CDR1 DFQATT and CDR2 SNEGSKA come from the germline V gene (reference sequence). CDR3 coding DNA: TGCAGTGCTAGAGCAAGGACAGGGCCCTACGAGCAGTACTTC. Amino acids: CSARARTGPYEQYF.

This clonotype has only a few counts. The J gene is TRBJ2-7, the V gene TRBV5-1; 8 nucleotides align to TRBD1. Trimming removed 3 bases from V and 1 base from J; junction bases left unmatched: 6. Germline values: CDR1 SGHRS, CDR2 YFSETQ. The CDR3 has 15 residues. The CDR3 is CASSYVTGASYEQYF. DNA for the CDR3: TGCGCCAGCAGCTATGTGACAGGGGCGTCCTACGAGCAGTACTTC.

The sample holds a few counts of this clonotype. The V and J genes are TRBV20-1 and TRBJ2-1; D uncertain. This CDR3 contains 14 residues. Trimming cost V 1 base and J 4 bases, with 11 bases left between them. Germline V gene lookup returns CDR1 DFQATT and CDR2 SNEGSKA (reference sequence). CDR3 loop: CSARVDQSYNEQFF. The CDR3 DNA sequence: TGCAGTGCTAGAGTTGACCAGTCGTACAATGAGCAGTTCTTC.

This clonotype showed up just once. The chain employs TRBV7-9 and TRBJ2-5; D is tentatively TRBD1 or TRBD2 (5 bases each). V lost 5 bases and J 2 bases, leaving 15 bases between the germline ends. Germline values: CDR1 SEHNR, CDR2 FQNEAQ (reference sequence). This CDR3 is built from 15 residues. Here the CDR3 reads CASSPFGGPQETQYF. Here the CDR3 DNA reads TGTGCCAGCAGCCCCTTTGGGGGACCTCAAGAGACCCAGTACTTC.

The chain uses TRBV6-1 and TRBJ2-3; D possibly corresponds to TRBD2 (6 bases). Germline V gene lookup returns CDR1 MNHNS and CDR2 SASEGT. The length of the CDR3 is 18 residues. Between the trimmed V and J ends, which lost 8 bases and 2 bases, there was a span of 26 bases. CDR3 sequence reads: CASRPPLGGVGNTDTQYF. CDR3 nucleotides: TGTGCCAGCCGACCACCCCTGGGGGGTGTTGGTAACACAGATACGCAGTATTTT.

This clonotype was seen more than once but under ten times. The chain has TRBV14 and TRBJ2-1; 12 bases match TRBD1. The CDR3 is 17 amino acids. Losses at the gene ends were 3 bases for V and 10 bases for J; bases not matched to a gene: 13. Germline CDR1 is SGHDN and CDR2 is FVKESK. CDR3 amino acids: CASSQGLRDRGRGEQFF. The CDR3 DNA reads TGTGCCAGCAGCCAGGGCCTCCGGGACAGGGGGCGCGGGGAGCAGTTCTTC.

On this clonotype: The junction and the germline gene differ at one end; a read error may be behind it. The J gene is TRBJ2-1, the V gene TRBV30; maybe TRBD2 (5 bases). Germline V CDR1 and CDR2: GTSNPN, SVGIG (reference sequence). The CDR3 covers 12 residues. CDR3 sequence: CAWSGLNNDQFF. CDR3 bases: TGTGCCTGGAGCGGACTCAACAATGACCAGTTCTTC. Variable domain in full (rest from reference TRBV30 and TRBJ2-1): SQTIHQWPATLVQPVGSPLSLECTVEGTSNPNLYWYRQAAGRGLQLLFYSVGIGQISSEVPQNLSASRPQDRQFILSSKKLLLSDSGFYLCAWSGLNNDQFFGPGTRLTVL.